The rows below give T cell receptor beta chains drawn from one sample of a study of cytomegalovirus exposure and HLA in healthy donors. Clones were read by immunoSEQ multiplex PCR, and TCRdb kept only the in-frame ones, dropping some. The data include 90,000 to 150,000 clones; the top ten clones carry around 3.6%. The specimen was PBMCs. These receptor sequences come from a man between 18 and 35 years old in good health and CMV-seronegative. Each CDR3 is given without its conserved first and last residue. The order of the fields is J gene, V gene, CDR3 protein.

J gene: TRBJ2-1
V gene: TRBV18
CDR3 protein: ASSPGQGSMNEQF

J gene: TRBJ2-1
V gene: TRBV11-2
CDR3 protein: ASSFGQTTYNEQF

J gene: TRBJ2-2
V gene: TRBV29-1
CDR3 protein: SAISGRGNTGELF

J gene: TRBJ1-2
V gene: TRBV5-1
CDR3 protein: ASSLDPGVDGYT

J gene: TRBJ2-7
V gene: TRBV19
CDR3 protein: ASLKSGDEQY

J gene: TRBJ2-7
V gene: TRBV6-5
CDR3 protein: ASTRRDRVFYEQY

J gene: TRBJ2-7
V gene: TRBV20-1
CDR3 protein: SARDNREQY

J gene: TRBJ1-2
V gene: TRBV27
CDR3 protein: ASKRNRALNYGYT

J gene: TRBJ2-6
V gene: TRBV19
CDR3 protein: ASSSGGRSGANVLT

J gene: TRBJ1-6
V gene: TRBV14
CDR3 protein: ASAGQGALLLFYNSPLH

J gene: TRBJ2-1
V gene: TRBV5-1
CDR3 protein: ASTPRLGNEQF

J gene: TRBJ2-7
V gene: TRBV14
CDR3 protein: ASSQDRAHEQY

J gene: TRBJ1-5
V gene: TRBV18
CDR3 protein: ASSPQGGGQPQH

J gene: TRBJ2-6
V gene: TRBV5-1
CDR3 protein: ASSLAGTGLSGANVLT

J gene: TRBJ1-4
V gene: TRBV6-5
CDR3 protein: ASRAGQGGGEKLF

J gene: TRBJ2-7
V gene: TRBV9
CDR3 protein: ASSVGHNYEQY

J gene: TRBJ2-3
V gene: TRBV6-1
CDR3 protein: ASSITGTDTQY

J gene: TRBJ1-1
V gene: TRBV18
CDR3 protein: ASSQRGGFNF

J gene: TRBJ2-5
V gene: TRBV6-5
CDR3 protein: ASSLLDSQETQY

J gene: TRBJ1-3
V gene: TRBV7-6
CDR3 protein: ASSLATGGPGNTIY

J gene: TRBJ2-5
V gene: TRBV6-1
CDR3 protein: ASSDGLEGYQETQY

J gene: TRBJ1-1
V gene: TRBV29-1
CDR3 protein: SVTLQGLGEAF

J gene: TRBJ2-1
V gene: TRBV11-1
CDR3 protein: ASLISGTASYNEQF

J gene: TRBJ1-6
V gene: TRBV5-1
CDR3 protein: ASSLVSGSNSPLH

J gene: TRBJ1-2
V gene: TRBV9
CDR3 protein: ASKKLTGGYT

J gene: TRBJ2-1
V gene: TRBV28
CDR3 protein: ASSATSGRREEQF

J gene: TRBJ2-3
V gene: TRBV11-2
CDR3 protein: ASSSGLAVTDTQY

J gene: TRBJ1-5
V gene: TRBV30
CDR3 protein: AWSVRQGNRQPQH

J gene: TRBJ2-1
V gene: TRBV18
CDR3 protein: ASSPMGQTSNEQF

J gene: TRBJ2-2
V gene: TRBV4-1
CDR3 protein: ASSQDLQGANTGELF

J gene: TRBJ2-7
V gene: TRBV11-2
CDR3 protein: ASSPPPAYEQY

J gene: TRBJ1-2
V gene: TRBV4-2
CDR3 protein: ASNEGMNYGYT

J gene: TRBJ2-5
V gene: TRBV14
CDR3 protein: ASSQEASWETQY

J gene: TRBJ1-1
V gene: TRBV5-1
CDR3 protein: ASSLGGTGNTEAF

J gene: TRBJ1-1
V gene: TRBV7-3
CDR3 protein: ASSRWGRLNTEAF

J gene: TRBJ2-1
V gene: TRBV11-2
CDR3 protein: ASSLDQARAPF

J gene: TRBJ2-4
V gene: TRBV5-1
CDR3 protein: ASSPTTGFGNIQY

J gene: TRBJ1-2
V gene: TRBV11-2
CDR3 protein: ASSLVSRGLDGYT

J gene: TRBJ2-6
V gene: TRBV2
CDR3 protein: ASRTGSGANVLT